These 12 T cell receptor beta chains came from one sample sequenced in a study of shared clonotypes between healthy human individuals. TCRdb's copy holds only in-frame clones and misses some; the assay was immunoSEQ multiplex PCR. In the table there are a few hundred thousand clones, 50% to 75% of which are singletons. Specimen: memory CD4+ T cells sorted from blood. Sample subset: CD45RA-negative fraction. These TCRs come from a man aged 25-40 years in good health.

This chain connects TRBV11-2 to TRBJ2-7; D gene unclear. The ends were cut back, 0 bases at V and 7 bases at J, with 13 bases in the middle. The CDR3 consists of 14 residues. CDR1 and CDR2 from the germline V gene are SGHAT and FQNNGV. The CDR3 DNA reads as TGTGCCAGCAGCTTAGAGAGGATCTCCGGAGAGCAGTACTTC. Protein product: CASSLERISGEQYF.

There are many counts of this clone. The chain is built from TRBV10-1 and TRBJ2-1; TRBD2 aligns across 7 bases. V trimming: 3 bases; J trimming: 0 bases; junction bases outside the gene matches: 2. Germline V CDR1 and CDR2: WNHNN, SYGVQD (reference sequence). The CDR3 spans 15 residues. The CDR3 nucleotides read TGCGCCAGCAGTGAAGCGGGAAGCTCCTACAATGAGCAGTTCTTC. It is translated as CASSEAGSSYNEQFF.

The sample holds a few counts of this clone. Other DNA sequences in this specimen translate into the identical CDR3. The J gene is TRBJ2-7, the V gene TRBV5-1, with D tentatively TRBD1 or TRBD2 (5 bases each). Germline CDR1 is SGHRS and CDR2 is YFSETQ. Trimming cost V 0 bases and J 0 bases, with 7 bases left between them. The CDR3 is 14 amino acids. The DNA of the CDR3 is TGCGCCAGCAGCTTGGTTGGGGGCTCCTACGAGCAGTACTTC. Protein: CASSLVGGSYEQYF.

The chain links TRBV7-9 to TRBJ2-6; D is unclear. Trimming removed 2 bases from V and 0 bases from J, with 11 bases in between. Looked up from germline, CDR1 is SEHNR and CDR2 is FQNEAQ (reference sequence). The CDR3 loop spans 17 amino acids. The CDR3 DNA sequence: TGTGCCAGCAGCTTAACGTTTTTTGACTCTGGGGCCAACGTCCTGACTTTC. It is translated as CASSLTFFDSGANVLTF.

The V call is TRBV19, the J call TRBJ2-1, with 12 bases that match TRBD2. This CDR3 has 15 residues. In germline, CDR1 is LNHDA, CDR2 SQIVND (reference sequence). V shed 4 bases and J 9 bases; nucleotides not matched to a gene: 7. CDR3: CASSTLAGGPGEQFF. The CDR3 coding sequence is TGTGCCAGTAGTACGCTAGCGGGAGGGCCGGGTGAGCAGTTCTTC.

In its sample, this clone was seen many times. CDR3: CASSPRSRSQWNEQYF. In nucleotides, the CDR3 is TGTGCCAGCAGCCCTCGGAGCCGTTCCCAATGGAACGAGCAGTACTTC. The V call is TRBV7-2, the J call TRBJ2-7; no clear D gene. This CDR3 contains 16 residues. Germline V gives CDR1 SGHTA, CDR2 FQGNSA. The germline V and J ends were trimmed by 5 bases and 5 bases, with 22 bases remaining between them.

This clone was counted once. The chain uses TRBV18 and TRBJ1-3, with D possibly being TRBD1 (5 bases). Trimming cost V 2 bases and J 0 bases, with 14 bases left between them. The CDR3 extends over 17 amino acids. CDR1 KGHSH and CDR2 LQKENI come from the germline V gene. CDR3 DNA sequence: TGTGCCAGCTCACCAAGCCTAACTGGGGGCTCTGGAAACACCATATATTTT. Translated, it gives CASSPSLTGGSGNTIYF.

The genes are TRBV19 and TRBJ2-3; D may be TRBD1 (5 bases). From germline, CDR1 is LNHDA and CDR2 SQIVND (reference sequence). This CDR3 is 16 amino acids long. The V gene lost 4 bases and the J gene lost 0 bases, with 14 bases spanning the gap. The CDR3: CASSTTDSSSTDTQYF. The CDR3 DNA is TGTGCCAGTAGTACCACAGACAGTTCCAGCACAGATACGCAGTATTTT. The whole variable domain, remainder taken from reference TRBV19 and TRBJ2-3, is DGGITQSPKYLFRKEGQNVTLSCEQNLNHDAMYWYRQDPGQGLRLIYYSQIVNDFQKGDIAEGYSVSREKKESFPLTVTSAQKNPTAFYLCASSTTDSSSTDTQYFGPGTRLTVL.

V and J are TRBV10-1 and TRBJ2-1; 7 nucleotides align to TRBD2. Trimming cost V 5 bases and J 0 bases; bases outside gene matches: 4. CDR1 and CDR2 (germline): WNHNN, SYGVQD (reference sequence). The CDR3 has 15 residues. CDR3 region: CASSPSGSSYNEQFF. CDR3 bases: TGCGCCAGCAGTCCTAGCGGAAGCTCCTACAATGAGCAGTTCTTC.

CDR3 in amino acids: CASSLSGVLNTEAFF. In DNA, the CDR3 is TGTGCCAGCTCACTATCAGGGGTTCTGAACACTGAAGCTTTCTTT. The V gene is TRBV18, the J gene TRBJ1-1, with a possible D match to TRBD1 (6 bases). V was trimmed by 4 bases and J by 0 bases, leaving 12 bases between them. The CDR3 runs 15 residues. Looked up from germline, CDR1 is KGHSH and CDR2 is LQKENI.

J is TRBJ2-7 and V is TRBV6-1, with no clear D. The CDR3 is 11 amino acids. Per germline, CDR1 MNHNS and CDR2 SASEGT. Trimming stripped 10 bases from V and 4 bases from J, with 11 bases between. The CDR3 region is CATQPQYEQYF. The CDR3 bases are TGTGCCACCCAACCCCAATACGAGCAGTACTTC.

The genes are TRBV9 and TRBJ2-5; the match to TRBD2 covers 9 bases. CDR1 SGDLS and CDR2 YYNGEE come from the germline V gene. The CDR3 sequence is 16 residues long. The J segment lost 4 bases and the V segment lost 0 bases, leaving 7 bases of the junction unmatched. CDR3 protein: CASSVAGSSGRETQYF. Written as DNA, the CDR3 is TGTGCCAGCAGCGTAGCTGGTAGTAGCGGGAGAGAGACCCAGTACTTC.